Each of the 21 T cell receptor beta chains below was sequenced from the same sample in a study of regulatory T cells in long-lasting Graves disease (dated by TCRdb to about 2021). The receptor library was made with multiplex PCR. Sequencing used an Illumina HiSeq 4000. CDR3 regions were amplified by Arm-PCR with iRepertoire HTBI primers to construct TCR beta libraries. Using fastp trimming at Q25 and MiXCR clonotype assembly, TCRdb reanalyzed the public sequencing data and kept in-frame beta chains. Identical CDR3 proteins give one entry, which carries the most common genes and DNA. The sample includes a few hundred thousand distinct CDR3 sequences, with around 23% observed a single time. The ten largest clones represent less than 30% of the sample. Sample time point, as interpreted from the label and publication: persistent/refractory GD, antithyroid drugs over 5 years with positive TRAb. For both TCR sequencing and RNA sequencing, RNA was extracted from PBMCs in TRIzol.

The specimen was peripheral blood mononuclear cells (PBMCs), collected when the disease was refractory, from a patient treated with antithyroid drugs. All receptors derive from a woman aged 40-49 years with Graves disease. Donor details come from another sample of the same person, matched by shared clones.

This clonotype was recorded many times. In DNA form, the CDR3 reads TGTGCCAGCAGTCCACATCAAGACAGGGGCAACGAGCAGTACTTC. It is translated as CASSPHQDRGNEQYF. The chain links TRBV28 to TRBJ2-7; 8 positions agree with TRBD1. The germline gives CDR1 MDHEN, CDR2 SYDVKM. CDR3 length: 15 residues. V was pared by 5 bases and J by 5 bases, with 11 bases of the junction left unmatched.

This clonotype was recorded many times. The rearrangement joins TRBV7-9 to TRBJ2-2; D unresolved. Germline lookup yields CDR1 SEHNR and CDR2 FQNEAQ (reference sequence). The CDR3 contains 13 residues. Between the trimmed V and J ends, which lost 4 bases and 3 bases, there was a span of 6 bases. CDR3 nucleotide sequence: TGTGCCAGCAGCTCCTCCGACACCGGGGAGCTGTTTTTT. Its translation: CASSSSDTGELFF.

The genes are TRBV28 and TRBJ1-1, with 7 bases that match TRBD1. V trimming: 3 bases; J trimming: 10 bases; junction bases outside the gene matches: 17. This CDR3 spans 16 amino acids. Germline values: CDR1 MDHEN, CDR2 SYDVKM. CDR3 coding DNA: TGTGCCAGCAGTTTCGGGGGGGGCGGACCCAGGGGGGTAGCTTTCTTT. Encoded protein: CASSFGGGGPRGVAFF.

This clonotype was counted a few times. The CDR3 nucleotides read TGTGCCAGCAGTTGGGGACCAGCCAATCAGCCCCAGCATTTT. It translates to CASSWGPANQPQHF. V and J are TRBV25-1 and TRBJ1-5; tentative D call: TRBD1 (5 bases). Germline V gene lookup returns CDR1 MGHDK and CDR2 SYGVNS. V was clipped by 5 bases and J by 3 bases, with 11 bases between them. This CDR3 is 14 amino acids long.

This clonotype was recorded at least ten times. Here the CDR3 reads CASSPTGERSEAFF. For the CDR3, the DNA is TGTGCCAGCAGTCCGACGGGGGAGAGGTCTGAAGCTTTCTTT. This chain links TRBV12-3 or TRBV12-4 with TRBJ1-1, with D tentatively TRBD1 (5 bases). CDR3 size: 14 residues. The V gene lost 5 bases and the J gene lost 6 bases, with 16 bases spanning the gap.

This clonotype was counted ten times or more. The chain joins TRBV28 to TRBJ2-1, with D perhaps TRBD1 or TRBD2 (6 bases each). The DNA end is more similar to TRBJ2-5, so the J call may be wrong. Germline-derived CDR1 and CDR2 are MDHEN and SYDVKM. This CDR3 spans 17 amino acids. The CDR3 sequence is CASSSPLGGLFGETQYF. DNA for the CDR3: TGTGCCAGCAGTTCCCCACTGGGGGGCCTCTTTGGGGAGACCCAGTACTTC.

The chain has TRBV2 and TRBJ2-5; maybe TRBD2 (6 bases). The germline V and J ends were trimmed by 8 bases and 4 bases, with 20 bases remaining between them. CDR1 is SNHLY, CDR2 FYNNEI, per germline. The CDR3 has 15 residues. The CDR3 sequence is CASSPPGGMRETQYF. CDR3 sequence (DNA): TGTGCCAGCTCACCACCTGGGGGGATGAGAGAGACCCAGTACTTC. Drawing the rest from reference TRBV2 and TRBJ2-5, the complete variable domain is EPEVTQTPSHQVTQMGQEVILRCVPISNHLYFYWYRQILGQKVEFLVSFYNNEISEKSEIFDDQFSVERPDGSNFTLKIRSTKLEDSAMYFCASSPPGGMRETQYFGPGTRLLVL.

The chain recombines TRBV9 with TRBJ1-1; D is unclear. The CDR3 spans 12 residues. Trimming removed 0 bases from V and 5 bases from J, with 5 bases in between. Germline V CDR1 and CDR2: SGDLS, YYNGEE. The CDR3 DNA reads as TGTGCCAGCAGCGTAGGAGGGACTGAAGCTTTCTTT. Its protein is CASSVGGTEAFF. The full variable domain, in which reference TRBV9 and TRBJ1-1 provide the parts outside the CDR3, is DSGVTQTPKHLITATGQRVTLRCSPRSGDLSVYWYQQSLDQGLQFLIQYYNGEERAKGNILERFSAQQFPDLHSELNLSSLELGDSALYFCASSVGGTEAFFGQGTRLTVV.

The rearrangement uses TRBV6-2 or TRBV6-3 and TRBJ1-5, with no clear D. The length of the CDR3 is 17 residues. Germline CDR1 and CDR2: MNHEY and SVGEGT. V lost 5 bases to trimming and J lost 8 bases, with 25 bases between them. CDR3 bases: TGTGCCAGCAGTGAAGGGTCCTGGTCAATGGGAGCAAAGCCCCAGCATTTT. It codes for CASSEGSWSMGAKPQHF.

This chain's CDR3 is CAWSEGIGNQPQHF. The CDR3 nucleotides are TGTGCCTGGAGTGAGGGTATCGGCAATCAGCCCCAGCATTTT. The chain links TRBV30 to TRBJ1-5; D unclear. Germline loops: CDR1 GTSNPN, CDR2 SVGIG (reference sequence). The CDR3 is 14 residues long. With 1 base removed from V and 2 bases from J, the gap between germline ends came to 9 bases.

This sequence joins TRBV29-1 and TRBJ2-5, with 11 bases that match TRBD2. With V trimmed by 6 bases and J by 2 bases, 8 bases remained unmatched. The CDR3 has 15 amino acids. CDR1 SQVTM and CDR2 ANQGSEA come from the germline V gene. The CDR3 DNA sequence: TGCAGCGTCGCCGGGACTAGCGGACCACAAGAGACCCAGTACTTC. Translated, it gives CSVAGTSGPQETQYF.

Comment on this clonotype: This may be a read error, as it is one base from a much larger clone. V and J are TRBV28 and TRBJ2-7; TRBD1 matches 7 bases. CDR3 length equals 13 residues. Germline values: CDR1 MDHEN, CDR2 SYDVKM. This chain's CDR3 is CVSSHRGPYEQYF. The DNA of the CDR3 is TGTGTCAGCAGCCACAGGGGCCCCTACGAGCAGTACTTC.

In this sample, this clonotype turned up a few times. CDR3 protein: CASSPRRVDEQYF. CDR3 bases: TGTGCCAGCAGCCCTCGAAGGGTGGACGAGCAGTACTTC. The V call is TRBV11-2, the J call TRBJ2-7; D call uncertain. Germline values: CDR1 SGHAT, CDR2 FQNNGV. V dropped 5 bases and J dropped 5 bases, with 13 bases sitting between them. The CDR3 is 13 residues long. Drawing the rest from reference TRBV11-2 and TRBJ2-7, the complete variable domain is EAGVAQSPRYKIIEKRQSVAFWCNPISGHATLYWYQQILGQGPKLLIQFQNNGVVDDSQLPKDRFSAERLKGVDSTLKIQPAKLEDSAVYLCASSPRRVDEQYFGPGTRLTVT.

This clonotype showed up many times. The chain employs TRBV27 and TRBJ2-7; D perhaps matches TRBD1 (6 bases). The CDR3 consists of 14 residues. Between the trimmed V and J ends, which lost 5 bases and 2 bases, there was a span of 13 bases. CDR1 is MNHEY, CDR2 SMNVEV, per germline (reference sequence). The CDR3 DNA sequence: TGTGCCAGCAGTCCCCGCCAGGGGACCTACGAGCAGTACTTC. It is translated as CASSPRQGTYEQYF.

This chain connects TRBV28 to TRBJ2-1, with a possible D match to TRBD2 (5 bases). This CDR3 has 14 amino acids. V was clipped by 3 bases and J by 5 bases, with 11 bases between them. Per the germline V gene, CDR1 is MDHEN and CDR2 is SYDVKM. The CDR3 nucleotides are TGTGCCAGCAGTTTTTTCACCGGGAACAATGAGCAGTTCTTC. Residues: CASSFFTGNNEQFF.

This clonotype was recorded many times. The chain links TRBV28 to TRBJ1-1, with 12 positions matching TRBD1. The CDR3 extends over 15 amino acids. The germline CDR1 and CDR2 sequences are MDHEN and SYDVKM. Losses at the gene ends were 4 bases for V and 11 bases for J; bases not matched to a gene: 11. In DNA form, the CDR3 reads TGTGCCAGCAGTTCTACCGGGACAGGGGGCGTTAGGGCTTTCTTT. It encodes CASSSTGTGGVRAFF.

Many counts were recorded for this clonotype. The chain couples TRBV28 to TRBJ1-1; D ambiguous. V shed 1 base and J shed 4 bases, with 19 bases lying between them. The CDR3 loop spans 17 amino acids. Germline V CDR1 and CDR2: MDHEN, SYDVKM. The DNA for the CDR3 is TGTGCCAGCAGTTTATTTTTAAGTCCGTTGGCAGGCACTGAAGCTTTCTTT. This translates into CASSLFLSPLAGTEAFF. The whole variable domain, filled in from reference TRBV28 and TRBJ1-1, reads DVKVTQSSRYLVKRTGEKVFLECVQDMDHENMFWYRQDPGLGLRLIYFSYDVKMKEKGDIPEGYSVSREKKERFSLILESASTNQTSMYLCASSLFLSPLAGTEAFFGQGTRLTVV.

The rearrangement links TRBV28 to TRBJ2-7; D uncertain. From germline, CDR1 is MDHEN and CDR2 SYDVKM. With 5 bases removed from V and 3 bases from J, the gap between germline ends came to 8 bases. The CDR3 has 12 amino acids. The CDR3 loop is CASSDPVYEQYF. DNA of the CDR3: TGTGCCAGCAGTGATCCCGTCTACGAGCAGTACTTC.

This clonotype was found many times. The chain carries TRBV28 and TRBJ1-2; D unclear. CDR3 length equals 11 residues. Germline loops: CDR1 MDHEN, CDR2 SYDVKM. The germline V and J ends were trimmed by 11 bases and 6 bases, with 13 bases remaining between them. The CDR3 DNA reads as TGTGCCCTCAAACGTGGGAATGGCTACACCTTC. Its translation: CALKRGNGYTF.

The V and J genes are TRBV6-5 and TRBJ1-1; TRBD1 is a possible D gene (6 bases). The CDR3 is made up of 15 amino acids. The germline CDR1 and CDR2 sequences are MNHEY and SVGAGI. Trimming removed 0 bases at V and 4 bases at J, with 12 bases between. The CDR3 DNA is TGTGCCAGCAGTTACTCGTCGGGGGGCGGCACTGAAGCTTTCTTT. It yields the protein CASSYSSGGGTEAFF.

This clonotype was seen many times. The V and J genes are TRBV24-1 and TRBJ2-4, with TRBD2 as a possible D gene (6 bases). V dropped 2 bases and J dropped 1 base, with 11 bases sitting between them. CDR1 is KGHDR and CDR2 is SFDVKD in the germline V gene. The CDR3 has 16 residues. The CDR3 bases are TGTGCCACCAGTGATTCCCAGGGAGGCGCCAAAAACATTCAGTACTTC. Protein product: CATSDSQGGAKNIQYF.